These T cell receptor beta chains were read from a single sample in a study of blood T cell repertoires in COVID-19. Measured with immunoSEQ multiplex PCR; TCRdb has only the in-frame clones, and not every one. The sample consists of approximately 96,000 clones, about 90% of them appearing once. The sample comprised peripheral blood. The receptors originated from a human donor with COVID-19, enrolled during active disease. The donor label of this sample is uncertain. The conserved cysteine and the conserved F or W are not part of the CDR3 here. Clone size, where shown, is once, few, many, or a class for clones that have expanded.

ASLQAGRQHEQF,NA,TRBJ2-1,TRBV6-6
ARSPYRGGTDTQY,once,TRBJ2-3,TRBV5-3
ASTIQGAGTEAF,NA,TRBJ1-1,TRBV3-1/TRBV3-2
ASSYGGNTNEKLF,NA,TRBJ1-4,TRBV6-5
ASSKVGLAGEGTEAF,once,TRBJ1-1,TRBV21-1
ASSAVVSGNTIY,NA,TRBJ1-3,TRBV7-9
ASSAPEDEQF,few,TRBJ2-1,TRBV9
ASSPRQGVNEQF,NA,TRBJ2-1,TRBV11-3
ASNMEGAYSGNTIY,NA,TRBJ1-3,TRBV5-6
ASSYSVEGGFGYT,NA,TRBJ1-2,TRBV6-5
ASSHRDISPLH,NA,TRBJ1-6,TRBV3-1/TRBV3-2
ASSRQYNSPLH,NA,TRBJ1-6,TRBV19
ASSLRSQPQH,NA,TRBJ1-5,TRBV7-9
ASSSQGDSTEAF,NA,TRBJ1-1,TRBV7-3
ASSFDATGTYGYT,medium-sized,TRBJ1-2,TRBV5-5